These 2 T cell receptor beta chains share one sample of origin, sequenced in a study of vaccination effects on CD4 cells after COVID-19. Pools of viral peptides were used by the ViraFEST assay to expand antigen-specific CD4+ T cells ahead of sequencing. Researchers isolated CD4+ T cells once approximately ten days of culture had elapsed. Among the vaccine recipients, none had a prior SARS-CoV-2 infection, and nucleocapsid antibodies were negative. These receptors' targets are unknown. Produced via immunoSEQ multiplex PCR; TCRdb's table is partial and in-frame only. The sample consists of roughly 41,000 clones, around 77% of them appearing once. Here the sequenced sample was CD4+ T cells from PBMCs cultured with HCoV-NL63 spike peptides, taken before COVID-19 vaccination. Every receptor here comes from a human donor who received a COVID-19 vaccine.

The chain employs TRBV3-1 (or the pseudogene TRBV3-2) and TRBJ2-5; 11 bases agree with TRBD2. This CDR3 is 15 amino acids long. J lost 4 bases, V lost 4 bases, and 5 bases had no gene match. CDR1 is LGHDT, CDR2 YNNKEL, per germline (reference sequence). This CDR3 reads CASSRLAGMVETQYF. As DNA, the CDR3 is TGTGCCAGCAGCCGACTAGCGGGGATGGTAGAGACCCAGTACTTC.

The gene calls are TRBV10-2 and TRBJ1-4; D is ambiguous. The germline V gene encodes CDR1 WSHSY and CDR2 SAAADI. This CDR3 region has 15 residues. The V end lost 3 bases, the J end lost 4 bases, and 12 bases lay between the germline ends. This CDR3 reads CASSDPTRYNEKLFF. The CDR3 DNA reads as TGCGCCAGCAGTGACCCGACCCGATATAATGAAAAACTGTTTTTT.